The 23 T cell receptor beta chains below come from one sample, sequenced in a study of blood T cell repertoires in COVID-19. Generated by immunoSEQ multiplex PCR, the TCRdb table keeps only in-frame clones and is missing some. The sample lists about 400,000 clones; 88% were seen once. Sequenced material: PBMCs or T cells enriched from blood (not recorded which). These receptors were obtained from a woman in her thirties or forties with acute COVID-19.

This chain connects TRBV6-5 to TRBJ1-4; possibly TRBD1 for D (6 bases). V gave up 10 bases and J gave up 6 bases, with 18 bases separating them. There are 14 residues in the CDR3. The V gene's germline CDR1 is MNHEY and CDR2 SVGAGI. For the CDR3, the DNA is TGTGCCACACACAGGGCACTGGGTTATGAAAAACTGTTTTTT. Protein sequence: CATHRALGYEKLFF.

The genes are TRBV14 and TRBJ2-7; D is perhaps TRBD2 (7 bases). The CDR3 runs to 14 residues. Looked up from germline, CDR1 is SGHDN and CDR2 is FVKESK. V dropped 8 bases and J dropped 7 bases, with 21 bases sitting between them. The CDR3 reads CASSPLGGGEEQYF. In DNA, the CDR3 is TGTGCCAGCTCCCCATTAGGGGGAGGGGAGGAGCAGTACTTC.

V gene TRBV19 combines with J gene TRBJ1-2, with 7 bases lining up with TRBD1. Germline V lookup: CDR1 LNHDA, CDR2 SQIVND (reference sequence). The CDR3 spans 14 residues. V shed 6 bases and J 2 bases; nucleotides not matched to a gene: 6. This CDR3 reads CASRRQGENYGYTF. The CDR3 nucleotides are TGTGCCAGTAGGCGACAGGGCGAAAACTATGGCTACACCTTC.

The rearrangement joins TRBV9 to TRBJ2-1, with 7 bases aligning to TRBD1. CDR1 and CDR2 (germline): SGDLS, YYNGEE. The CDR3 runs 14 residues. Unmatched junction bases numbered 8, after V lost 4 bases and J lost 7 bases. The CDR3 nucleotides are TGTGCCAGCAGCTCCGGGACAGCTTTTAATGAGCAGTTCTTC. It yields the protein CASSSGTAFNEQFF.

V usage is TRBV6-5 and J usage is TRBJ2-7, with TRBD2 as a possible D gene (5 bases). V lost 6 bases to trimming and J lost 3 bases, with 18 bases between them. The CDR3 has 15 amino acids. The germline gives CDR1 MNHEY, CDR2 SVGAGI. In DNA, the CDR3 is TGTGCCAGCAGCCTGAATTTCCGGAGCGGCTACGAGCAGTACTTC. Encoded protein: CASSLNFRSGYEQYF.

V is TRBV7-9 and J is TRBJ2-1; 7 bases map to TRBD1. This CDR3 has 13 amino acids. Germline-derived CDR1 and CDR2 are SEHNR and FQNEAQ (reference sequence). After removal of 5 bases from V and 6 bases from J, the junction contained 4 bases not matched to a gene. CDR3 DNA sequence: TGTGCCAGCAGCCCGACAGGGAGCAATGAGCAGTTCTTC. It codes for CASSPTGSNEQFF.

This chain links TRBV21-1 with TRBJ1-5; the D call TRBD1 from the table was never checked on the DNA. TRBV21-1 is a documented pseudogene. CDR3 length equals 15 residues. This CDR3 is CASSKGTGGDQPQHF. The DNA for the CDR3 is TGTGCCAGCAGCAAAGGGACAGGGGGGGATCAGCCCCAGCATTTT.

The chain carries TRBV3-1 (or the pseudogene TRBV3-2) and TRBJ2-4; D might be TRBD2 (6 bases). Germline CDR1 and CDR2: LGHDT and YNNKEL (reference sequence). Trimming took 1 base from V and 3 from J, leaving 10 bases between them. The CDR3 runs to 15 residues. For the CDR3, the DNA is TGTGCCAGCAGCCAAGGTAGCGGAGGCAAAAACATTCAGTACTTC. This codes for CASSQGSGGKNIQYF.

In DNA, the CDR3 is TGTGCCAGCAGGGAGTGGCTAGCGGTGCAAGAGACCCAGTACTTC. This encodes CASREWLAVQETQYF. The chain is built from TRBV6-5 and TRBJ2-5; 7 bases are a match to TRBD2. The germline V gene has CDR1 MNHEY and CDR2 SVGAGI. The CDR3 runs 15 residues. V was clipped by 6 bases and J by 2 bases; unmatched bases: 9.

This clone is a singleton in its sample. The CDR3 DNA sequence: TGTGCCAGCAGCGCTAGCTCCTTCGGGGATACGCAGTATTTT. This gives the protein CASSASSFGDTQYF. The gene calls are TRBV2 and TRBJ2-3, with D possibly TRBD2 on 5 matching bases. V lost 6 bases and J 6 bases, leaving 16 bases between the germline ends. The CDR3 consists of 14 residues. Germline CDR1 and CDR2: SNHLY and FYNNEI.

The chain carries TRBV19 and TRBJ2-3; D is uncertain. This CDR3 spans 14 amino acids. V lost 3 bases and J lost 0, with 7 bases in between. CDR1 is LNHDA, CDR2 SQIVND, per germline (reference sequence). CDR3 bases: TGTGCCAGTAGTATTTTCCATAGCACAGATACGCAGTATTTT. It is translated as CASSIFHSTDTQYF.

V is TRBV19 and J is TRBJ1-1; 9 positions match TRBD1. The length of the CDR3 is 14 residues. In germline, CDR1 is LNHDA, CDR2 SQIVND (reference sequence). With 5 bases clipped from V and 1 base from J, the junction kept 2 bases outside the gene matches. Written as DNA, the CDR3 is TGTGCCAGTAGTGCACAGGGGGCGAACACTGAAGCTTTCTTT. As protein: CASSAQGANTEAFF.

The chain recombines TRBV27 with TRBJ2-7, with D tentatively TRBD2 (7 bases). The CDR3 runs 15 residues. From germline, CDR1 is MNHEY and CDR2 SMNVEV (reference sequence). Trimming pared 3 bases from V and 2 bases from J, leaving 14 bases between. The CDR3: CASSFTGGGPYEQYF. In DNA form, the CDR3 reads TGTGCCAGCAGTTTTACTGGCGGGGGCCCCTACGAGCAGTACTTC.

This chain links TRBV3-1 (or the pseudogene TRBV3-2) with TRBJ2-7; 12 nucleotides align to TRBD2. V trimming: 4 bases; J trimming: 7 bases; junction bases outside the gene matches: 2. Germline CDR1 is LGHDT and CDR2 is YNNKEL (reference sequence). The CDR3 runs 13 residues. CDR3 in DNA: TGTGCCAGCAGCCGCGGACTAGCGGGGGAGCAGTACTTC. Translated, it gives CASSRGLAGEQYF.

The genes are TRBV5-4 and TRBJ2-7; 9 bases line up with TRBD2. CDR1 is SGHNT, CDR2 YYREEE, per germline (reference sequence). V shed 2 bases, J shed 3 bases, and the junction held 3 bases outside the gene matches. The CDR3 is 14 amino acids. The CDR3 coding sequence is TGTGCCAGCAGCTTTCGACTAGCGGACTACGAGCAGTACTTC. This encodes CASSFRLADYEQYF.

The chain carries TRBV20-1 and TRBJ2-3; 8 positions agree with TRBD2. The junction had 9 bases not matched to a gene; V was cut back by 3 bases and J by 1 base. Germline V CDR1 and CDR2: DFQATT, SNEGSKA (reference sequence). CDR3 length: 16 residues. CDR3 coding DNA: TGCAGTGCTAGTCCCCAAGGACTAGCTGGCACAGATACGCAGTATTTT. It translates to CSASPQGLAGTDTQYF.

The chain recombines TRBV18 with TRBJ1-2; no firm D call. V gave up 6 bases and J gave up 6 bases, with 20 bases separating them. The CDR3 is 15 residues long. Germline CDR1 and CDR2: KGHSH and LQKENI. CDR3 DNA: TGTGCCAGCTCCCGCGGTTGGGGAGGAGACAATGGCTACACCTTC. It specifies CASSRGWGGDNGYTF.

This clone showed up just once. V gene TRBV19 combines with J gene TRBJ2-5; 8 bases are a match to TRBD1. The CDR3 sequence is 16 residues long. CDR1 LNHDA and CDR2 SQIVND come from the germline V gene (reference sequence). J lost 3 bases, V lost 5 bases, and 11 bases had no gene match. CDR3 sequence (DNA): TGTGCCAGTAGTCGCAGACAGGGGAGTTCGAAAGAGACCCAGTACTTC. Translated: CASSRRQGSSKETQYF.

V usage is TRBV5-1 and J usage is TRBJ1-2, with TRBD1 matching 8 bases. CDR1 is SGHRS, CDR2 YFSETQ, per germline. This CDR3 region has 14 residues. After removal of 3 bases from V and 4 bases from J, the junction contained 5 bases not matched to a gene. The CDR3 DNA reads as TGCGCCAGCAGCTCCACAGGGGGAGCCTATGGCTACACCTTC. It is translated as CASSSTGGAYGYTF.

The rearrangement uses TRBV5-4 and TRBJ1-2; 10 bases align to TRBD1. CDR3 length: 19 amino acids. Germline loops: CDR1 SGHNT, CDR2 YYREEE (reference sequence). The junction had 11 bases not matched to a gene; V was cut back by 0 bases and J by 0 bases. The DNA of the CDR3 is TGTGCCAGCAGCTTGGGGGGTCGACAGGGGGCTCTAGCTAACTATGGCTACACCTTC. It encodes CASSLGGRQGALANYGYTF.

This chain links TRBV18 with TRBJ1-4; D gene uncertain. The CDR3 is made up of 11 amino acids. Trimming stripped 5 bases from V and 6 bases from J, with 4 bases between. From germline, CDR1 is KGHSH and CDR2 LQKENI. CDR3: CASSSDEKLFF. CDR3 sequence (DNA): TGTGCCAGCTCATCGGATGAAAAACTGTTTTTT.

This clone appeared once. The chain uses TRBV15 and TRBJ2-3; 16 bases match TRBD2. CDR1 and CDR2 (germline): LNHNV, YYDKDF (reference sequence). The CDR3 extends over 24 amino acids. V lost 0 bases, J lost 0 bases, and 18 bases stayed unmatched. Here the CDR3 reads CATSRETAGTSGGAGETSTDTQYF. CDR3 coding DNA: TGTGCCACCAGCAGAGAGACGGCCGGGACTAGCGGGGGGGCCGGGGAAACTAGCACAGATACGCAGTATTTT.

V is TRBV9 and J is TRBJ1-5; no clear D gene. V lost 0 bases and J 5 bases, leaving 9 bases between the germline ends. This CDR3 comprises 14 residues. Germline assignment: CDR1 SGDLS and CDR2 YYNGEE. The CDR3: CASSVGVRDQPQHF. The CDR3 coding sequence is TGTGCCAGCAGCGTAGGGGTACGGGATCAGCCCCAGCATTTT.